This TCR beta chain appears in the sequencing data of a study of shared clonotypes between healthy human individuals. Study-level information: Each donor's CD4 naive and CD4 memory cells filled three plates apiece, CD8 naive two, and CD8 memory one.

Sequenced by immunoSEQ multiplex PCR; TCRdb stores in-frame clones only, minus some. The sample holds 2.3 million or so clones, 85% to 95% seen once. CDR3 length: 15 amino acids. V lost 4 bases, J lost 1 base, and 13 bases lay in between. CDR1 and CDR2 (germline): KGHSH, LQKENI. The material sequenced was naive CD4+ T cells from PBMCs. The subset is: CD45RA+ positively selected. This TCR was recovered from a man between 18 and 35 years old in good health. Some clones in this sample may be carry-over from other donors' samples. The chain employs TRBV18 and TRBJ1-1, with D possibly TRBD1 on 5 matching bases. The DNA for the CDR3 is TGTGCCAGCTCACTCCGACAGAGGGGGAACACTGAAGCTTTCTTT. Protein: CASSLRQRGNTEAFF.